The source of this T cell receptor beta chain is a study of tumor-infiltrating lymphocytes in primary liver carcinoma. Study information: Ages ranged from 30 to 69, with HCC or mixed HCC-cholangiocarcinoma. Findings of the study overall: The 250 largest clones made up significantly more of tumor than blood repertoires (p = 0.039). Between tumor regions, pairs overlapped more than tumor-adjacent and tumor-blood pairs did.

Regarding this clonotype: Its antigen remains unknown.

Starting from 500 ng of total RNA, TCR beta cDNA was produced with a primer in the constant region. ARM-PCR, slightly modified, supplied the TCR beta libraries through three nested multiplex PCR rounds. Running 10 cycles apiece, the first two PCR rounds relied on TRBV1-TRBV30 forward primers together with a C-beta reverse primer. Each CDR3 protein is one row after TCRdb ran MiXCR on the multiplex PCR reads. The table has about 320,000 distinct CDR3 sequences, 65% seen once. Germline DNA was also extracted, and blood RNA derived from unsorted whole blood. The patients, who had chronic HBV infection, were treatment-naive (untreated). Germline V lookup: CDR1 SGHNT, CDR2 YENEEA. The CDR3 is 16 residues long.

The receptor comes from a man in his forties with primary liver carcinoma and hepatitis B virus infection. V gene TRBV11-3 combines with J gene TRBJ2-3, with D uncertain. TRBJ1-5 explains the end of the DNA better; the J call may be wrong. Sequenced: peripheral blood. This CDR3 reads CASSLRTPSAPDTQHF. CDR3 sequence (DNA): TGTGCCAGCAGCTTAAGGACGCCCAGCGCTCCAGATACGCAGCATTTT.